A selection of T cell receptor beta chains follows, all from one sample in a study of T cells in localized non-small cell lung cancer. Only in-frame clones appear in the TCRdb table, and some are missing; sequencing was by immunoSEQ multiplex PCR. This sample carries over a thousand clones, roughly 22% of them seen once, and the ten largest clones take around 16%. This specimen was normal lung tissue next to the tumor, taken before any cancer treatment. Every receptor here comes from a female donor of 60 years or more with stage I squamous cell lung carcinoma. The CDR3 runs from the conserved cysteine through the conserved F or W. Fields, in order: D gene, clone size, J gene, V gene, CDR3 DNA, CDR3 protein. The D gene is left open where the match is weak. Size values are once, few and many counts, or a class for expanded clones, and some rows have none.

d_gene: -
abundance: -
j_gene: TRBJ1-6
v_gene: TRBV28
CDR3nt: TGTGCCAGCAAGGGGGGAGGGTATAATTCACCCCTCCACTTT
CDR3aa: CASKGGGYNSPLHF

d_gene: TRBD1
abundance: -
j_gene: TRBJ2-4
v_gene: TRBV11-3
CDR3nt: TGTGCCAGCAGCCCCGGACAGGGCGTAAACATTCAGTACTTC
CDR3aa: CASSPGQGVNIQYF

d_gene: TRBD1
abundance: -
j_gene: TRBJ1-4
v_gene: TRBV9
CDR3nt: TGTGCCAGCAGCGTCCACAGGGGGGTAGGAGAAAAACTGTTTTTT
CDR3aa: CASSVHRGVGEKLFF

d_gene: -
abundance: large
j_gene: TRBJ2-2
v_gene: TRBV11-3
CDR3nt: TGTGCCAGCAGCTTAAACCCGAACACCGGGGAGCTGTTTTTT
CDR3aa: CASSLNPNTGELFF

d_gene: -
abundance: -
j_gene: TRBJ1-4
v_gene: TRBV11-3
CDR3nt: TGTGCCAGCAGCTTAGGGCAGGATGGGGGAAGAGAAAAACTGTTTTTT
CDR3aa: CASSLGQDGGREKLFF

d_gene: -
abundance: -
j_gene: TRBJ1-4
v_gene: TRBV9
CDR3nt: TGTGCCAGCAGCGTAACGTCGGGGAATTTAGGCGAAAAACTGTTTTTT
CDR3aa: CASSVTSGNLGEKLFF

d_gene: -
abundance: few
j_gene: TRBJ1-2
v_gene: TRBV25-1
CDR3nt: TGTGCCAGCAGTGAGGGCCGGGACGGCCGATACACCTTC
CDR3aa: CASSEGRDGRYTF

d_gene: TRBD1
abundance: few
j_gene: TRBJ1-1
v_gene: TRBV7-2
CDR3nt: TGTGCCAGCAGCCGGACAGGGGACACTGAAGCTTTCTTT
CDR3aa: CASSRTGDTEAFF

d_gene: -
abundance: few
j_gene: TRBJ2-3
v_gene: TRBV28
CDR3nt: TGTGCCAGCAGTTTTTTAGCGGGCACAGATACGCAGTATTTT
CDR3aa: CASSFLAGTDTQYF

d_gene: -
abundance: -
j_gene: TRBJ1-6
v_gene: TRBV2
CDR3nt: TGTGCCAGCACCCCCACAGGGTATGGGAATTCACCCCTCCACTTT
CDR3aa: CASTPTGYGNSPLHF

d_gene: -
abundance: -
j_gene: TRBJ2-1
v_gene: TRBV18
CDR3nt: TGTGCCAGCTCACGTAGGGCGGATCCGGTTTTAGGTGAGCAGTTCTTC
CDR3aa: CASSRRADPVLGEQFF

d_gene: TRBD1
abundance: -
j_gene: TRBJ2-5
v_gene: TRBV18
CDR3nt: TGTGCCAGCTCACCATCGAGGACAGGGCAAGAGACCCAGTACTTC
CDR3aa: CASSPSRTGQETQYF

d_gene: -
abundance: medium-sized
j_gene: TRBJ2-7
v_gene: TRBV4-1
CDR3nt: TGCGCCAGCAGCCAAGTCGAGTACTCCTACGAGCAGTACTTC
CDR3aa: CASSQVEYSYEQYF

d_gene: -
abundance: -
j_gene: TRBJ2-7
v_gene: TRBV30
CDR3nt: TGTGCCTCATCCAGGGCCGGGGAGCAGTACTTC
CDR3aa: CASSRAGEQYF

d_gene: TRBD1
abundance: medium-sized
j_gene: TRBJ2-4
v_gene: TRBV11-3
CDR3nt: TGTGCCAGCAGCTCGCCGGGACAGGGGAAGCCTACTCAGTACTTC
CDR3aa: CASSSPGQGKPTQYF

d_gene: -
abundance: -
j_gene: TRBJ2-2
v_gene: TRBV19
CDR3nt: TGTGCCAGTAGAGAATGGAACACCGGGGAGCTGTTTTTT
CDR3aa: CASREWNTGELFF

d_gene: TRBD1
abundance: -
j_gene: TRBJ1-3
v_gene: TRBV11-3
CDR3nt: TGTGCCAGCAGCCCGGGACAGGGGTTAAACACCATATATTTT
CDR3aa: CASSPGQGLNTIYF

d_gene: -
abundance: -
j_gene: TRBJ1-3
v_gene: TRBV5-1
CDR3nt: TGCGCCAGCAGCCCCGAGTGGAGGTCTGGAAACACCATATATTTT
CDR3aa: CASSPEWRSGNTIYF

d_gene: TRBD1
abundance: -
j_gene: TRBJ1-4
v_gene: TRBV5-1
CDR3nt: TGCGCCAGCAGCTTAGCGGGACAGCGAAATAATGAAAAACTGTTTTTT
CDR3aa: CASSLAGQRNNEKLFF

d_gene: -
abundance: few
j_gene: TRBJ1-1
v_gene: TRBV11-3
CDR3nt: TGTGCCAGCAGCTTAGGGCAGGGTATAAGAGACACTGAAGCTTTCTTT
CDR3aa: CASSLGQGIRDTEAFF

d_gene: TRBD2
abundance: large
j_gene: TRBJ2-3
v_gene: TRBV4-1
CDR3nt: TGCGCCAGCAGCCAAGCGGAGGCTAGCGGGGGCCGCACAGATACGCAGTATTTT
CDR3aa: CASSQAEASGGRTDTQYF

d_gene: -
abundance: -
j_gene: TRBJ2-1
v_gene: TRBV15
CDR3nt: TGTGCCACCAGCAGAGGGGCAGGGAACAATGAGCAGTTCTTC
CDR3aa: CATSRGAGNNEQFF

d_gene: -
abundance: -
j_gene: TRBJ1-5
v_gene: TRBV11-3
CDR3nt: TGTGCCAGCAGTCCGTTTGGGAGGGACGTCAATCAGCCCCAGCATTTT
CDR3aa: CASSPFGRDVNQPQHF

d_gene: TRBD1
abundance: few
j_gene: TRBJ2-7
v_gene: TRBV5-1
CDR3nt: TGCGCCAGCAGCCAAACGGGACAGGGTCCCTACGAGCAGTACTTC
CDR3aa: CASSQTGQGPYEQYF

d_gene: -
abundance: -
j_gene: TRBJ2-7
v_gene: TRBV11-3
CDR3nt: TGTGCCAGCAGCAGGAGAGGGGAGACGGACGAGCAGTACTTC
CDR3aa: CASSRRGETDEQYF

d_gene: -
abundance: -
j_gene: TRBJ1-1
v_gene: TRBV6-8
CDR3nt: TGTGCCAGCAGCCCAGGGTCGGCTGAAGCTTTCTTT
CDR3aa: CASSPGSAEAFF

d_gene: TRBD1
abundance: large
j_gene: TRBJ1-4
v_gene: TRBV11-3
CDR3nt: TGTGCCAGCAGCCATAGACAGGGGCTAGGAAAACTGTTTTTT
CDR3aa: CASSHRQGLGKLFF

d_gene: -
abundance: -
j_gene: TRBJ1-2
v_gene: TRBV6-8
CDR3nt: TGTGCCAGCAGCCACACGGGCAGCGGGGATGGCTACACCTTC
CDR3aa: CASSHTGSGDGYTF

d_gene: TRBD2
abundance: -
j_gene: TRBJ2-5
v_gene: TRBV10-2
CDR3nt: TGCGCCAGCAGTGAGGGACTAGCGGGAGAGACCCAGTACTTC
CDR3aa: CASSEGLAGETQYF

d_gene: TRBD1
abundance: medium-sized
j_gene: TRBJ2-5
v_gene: TRBV11-3
CDR3nt: TGTGCCAGCAGCCCAGGGGGCAGTCGAGAGACCCAGTACTTC
CDR3aa: CASSPGGSRETQYF

d_gene: -
abundance: medium-sized
j_gene: TRBJ2-1
v_gene: TRBV11-3
CDR3nt: TGTGCCAGCAGCTTGTTAGCGGAATACTACAATGAGCAGTTCTTC
CDR3aa: CASSLLAEYYNEQFF

d_gene: TRBD2
abundance: medium-sized
j_gene: TRBJ2-1
v_gene: TRBV11-3
CDR3nt: TGTGCCAGCAGCTTAGGCCCCACTAGCGGGGGGAGGAGTGAGCAGTTCTTC
CDR3aa: CASSLGPTSGGRSEQFF

d_gene: -
abundance: large
j_gene: TRBJ2-3
v_gene: TRBV6-8
CDR3nt: TGTGCCAGCAGTTACTCGGAGACAGATACGCAGTATTTT
CDR3aa: CASSYSETDTQYF

d_gene: -
abundance: -
j_gene: TRBJ1-2
v_gene: TRBV11-3
CDR3nt: TGTGCCAGCACCCCTGAAGAGGAAATTGCTGGGACATACCTCCCCTATGGCTACACCTTC
CDR3aa: CASTPEEEIAGTYLPYGYTF

d_gene: TRBD1
abundance: -
j_gene: TRBJ2-7
v_gene: TRBV9
CDR3nt: TGTGCCAGCCTGCGACAGGGAGCCTACGAGCAGTACTTC
CDR3aa: CASLRQGAYEQYF

d_gene: -
abundance: large
j_gene: TRBJ2-3
v_gene: TRBV30
CDR3nt: TGTGCCTGGACGGTCCTAGGCGGACGAGAAGGAGATACGCAGTATTTT
CDR3aa: CAWTVLGGREGDTQYF

d_gene: -
abundance: -
j_gene: TRBJ2-3
v_gene: TRBV11-3
CDR3nt: TGTGCCAGCAGCAGGACAGATCTATCTAGCACAGATACGCAGTATTTT
CDR3aa: CASSRTDLSSTDTQYF

d_gene: -
abundance: -
j_gene: TRBJ1-4
v_gene: TRBV19
CDR3nt: TGTGCCAGTAGTATCAGGTCTACAGCAACTAATGAAAAACTGTTTTTT
CDR3aa: CASSIRSTATNEKLFF

d_gene: TRBD1
abundance: large
j_gene: TRBJ1-1
v_gene: TRBV6-8
CDR3nt: TGTGCCAGCAGGGGGACAGTAAATGAAGCTTTCTTT
CDR3aa: CASRGTVNEAFF

d_gene: -
abundance: -
j_gene: TRBJ1-1
v_gene: TRBV18
CDR3nt: TGTGCCAGCTCACCAGGGGGGCTCGATTTGAACACTGAAGCTTTCTTT
CDR3aa: CASSPGGLDLNTEAFF

d_gene: TRBD2
abundance: few
j_gene: TRBJ2-1
v_gene: TRBV19
CDR3nt: TGTGCCAGTAGTGGGACTAGCGGACACAATGAGCAGTTCTTC
CDR3aa: CASSGTSGHNEQFF

d_gene: -
abundance: medium-sized
j_gene: TRBJ1-2
v_gene: TRBV6-8
CDR3nt: TGTGCCAGCAGTTACTCCGGAAGGATTGGTGGCTACACCTTC
CDR3aa: CASSYSGRIGGYTF

d_gene: -
abundance: -
j_gene: TRBJ1-5
v_gene: TRBV14
CDR3nt: TGTGCCAGCAGCCTCGGATCTTCGGATAGCAATCAGCCCCAGCATTTT
CDR3aa: CASSLGSSDSNQPQHF

d_gene: TRBD1
abundance: medium-sized
j_gene: TRBJ1-2
v_gene: TRBV9
CDR3nt: TGTGCCAGCAGCGTAGATTCCCGACAGGGCAGTGATTATGGCTACACCTTC
CDR3aa: CASSVDSRQGSDYGYTF

d_gene: TRBD2
abundance: -
j_gene: TRBJ2-5
v_gene: TRBV18
CDR3nt: TGTGCCAGCTCTCCAGACGGGACTATCGGAGAGACCCAGTACTTC
CDR3aa: CASSPDGTIGETQYF

d_gene: TRBD1
abundance: -
j_gene: TRBJ1-4
v_gene: TRBV28
CDR3nt: TGTGCCAGCAGTCCTAGACAGGGCGCAACTAATGAAAAACTGTTTTTT
CDR3aa: CASSPRQGATNEKLFF

d_gene: -
abundance: few
j_gene: TRBJ1-1
v_gene: TRBV6-8
CDR3nt: TGTGCCAGCAGTTACGGGGGGACTGAAGCTTTCTTT
CDR3aa: CASSYGGTEAFF

d_gene: -
abundance: -
j_gene: TRBJ2-7
v_gene: TRBV18
CDR3nt: TGTGCCAGCTCACCCGGACAGTTCCTAGGCGAGCAGTACTTC
CDR3aa: CASSPGQFLGEQYF

d_gene: -
abundance: few
j_gene: TRBJ2-2
v_gene: TRBV19
CDR3nt: TGTGCCAGTCAACGGACCGACACCGGGGAGCTGTTTTTT
CDR3aa: CASQRTDTGELFF

d_gene: TRBD1
abundance: -
j_gene: TRBJ2-7
v_gene: TRBV6-8
CDR3nt: TGTGCCAGCACCCCCCAGGGACAGTCCTACGAGCAGTACTTC
CDR3aa: CASTPQGQSYEQYF